The T cell receptor beta chain described here comes from a study of cytomegalovirus exposure and HLA in healthy donors. Of note for this clone: The antigen is undetermined.

The CDR3 loop spans 15 amino acids. V shed 2 bases and J shed 7 bases, with 15 bases lying between them. Germline V gene sequence: CDR1 SGDLS, CDR2 YYNGEE. Overall study results and limits: TCR beta chains numbering more than 150 were designated cytomegalovirus-associated.

Use of 60 Vbeta and 13 Jbeta primers characterized the PCR. The method was immunoSEQ multiplex PCR; TCRdb's version includes in-frame clones alone and lacks a portion of them. The data contain roughly 120,000 clones, over 60% of them singletons. This receptor was taken from a young man in good health and CMV-seropositive. The sample taken for sequencing was PBMCs. This chain connects TRBV9 to TRBJ2-2; D might be TRBD1 (6 bases). The CDR3 sequence is CASSVYRDLIGELFF. The CDR3 bases are TGTGCCAGCAGCGTCTACAGGGATCTAATCGGGGAGCTGTTTTTT.